These 26 T cell receptor beta chains share one sample of origin, sequenced in a study of metastatic and nonmetastatic thyroid tumors. Not a single patient had been given any form of treatment at any point before undergoing thyroid surgery. TCRdb re-analyzed the PCR reads through MiXCR. The data show just over 40,000 clones, about an eighth seen once. What was sequenced was blood. These receptors all stem from a female donor with papillary thyroid cancer or a benign thyroid nodule (not recorded which). Some clones in this sample may be carry-over from other donors' samples.

There are many counts of this clone. The chain couples TRBV4-3 to TRBJ2-2; 9 nucleotides align to TRBD2. This CDR3 comprises 18 residues. Looked up from germline, CDR1 is LGHNA and CDR2 is YSLEER. Trimming cost V 1 base and J 1 base; bases outside gene matches: 7. CDR3 in DNA: TGCGCCAGCAGCCAAGCCCATCTTAGCGGGGGGAACACCGGGGAGCTGTTTTTT. This sequence encodes CASSQAHLSGGNTGELFF.

The V and J genes are TRBV5-1 and TRBJ2-4, with 10 bases that match TRBD2. J lost 0 bases, V lost 4 bases, and 13 bases had no gene match. CDR1 SGHRS and CDR2 YFSETQ come from the germline V gene. This CDR3 is 19 amino acids long. The CDR3 DNA follows: TGCGCCAGCAGCCCGGCGGAGGGTAGCGGGGGGTTAGCCAAAAACATTCAGTACTTC. As protein: CASSPAEGSGGLAKNIQYF. The variable domain in full, with the rest retrieved from reference TRBV5-1 and TRBJ2-4, is KAGVTQTPRYLIKTRGQQVTLSCSPISGHRSVSWYQQTPGQGLQFLFEYFSETQRNKGNFPGRFSGRQFSNSRSEMNVSTLELGDSALYLCASSPAEGSGGLAKNIQYFGAGTRLSVL.

This clone was recorded many times. This chain connects TRBV24-1 to TRBJ1-5, with D unresolved. This CDR3 has 16 amino acids. Between the trimmed V and J ends, which lost 4 bases and 1 base, there was a span of 13 bases. Germline CDR1 KGHDR, CDR2 SFDVKD. The CDR3 nucleotides are TGTGCCACCAGTGACTCGTCCCTCCCGAGCAATCAGCCCCAGCATTTT. Translated, it gives CATSDSSLPSNQPQHF.

Many counts were recorded for this clone. One end of the junction varies from germline; a read error may be responsible. CDR3 coding DNA: TGCGGTGCTAGAAGGCTAGCGGGTTGGGATGAGCAGTTCTTC. Its translation: CGARRLAGWDEQFF. The chain carries TRBV20-1 and TRBJ2-1; 8 nucleotides align to TRBD2. The CDR3 covers 14 residues. CDR1 is DFQATT and CDR2 is SNEGSKA in the germline V gene (reference sequence).

This clone was recorded many times. The rearrangement uses TRBV7-8 and TRBJ1-4; no firm D call. CDR3 length: 14 residues. Per the germline V gene, CDR1 is SGHVS and CDR2 is FQNEAQ. V lost 7 bases, J lost 7 bases, and 16 bases lay in between. The CDR3 is CASNQDAPGEKLFF. DNA of the CDR3: TGTGCCAGCAACCAGGACGCTCCGGGTGAAAAACTGTTTTTT.

This clone was counted at least ten times. The chain links TRBV6-1 to TRBJ2-1, with a weak D call TRBD2 (6 bases). Trimming stripped 1 base from V and 0 bases from J, with 16 bases between. Germline CDR1 is MNHNS and CDR2 is SASEGT. The CDR3 is made up of 18 amino acids. DNA for the CDR3: TGTGCCAGCAGTGAAGTGTTTATAGCGGCCAGCTCCTACAATGAGCAGTTCTTC. Its translation: CASSEVFIAASSYNEQFF.

At least ten counts were recorded for this clone. V usage is TRBV11-2 and J usage is TRBJ1-1; TRBD1 matches at 7 bases. In germline, CDR1 is SGHAT, CDR2 FQNNGV. The CDR3 is 13 amino acids. V shed 5 bases, J shed 5 bases, and the junction held 5 bases outside the gene matches. The CDR3 protein is CASSATGVTEAFF. In DNA, the CDR3 is TGTGCCAGCAGCGCCACAGGGGTGACTGAAGCTTTCTTT.

This clone has a count of ten or more. This chain connects TRBV7-3 to TRBJ2-7; 9 nucleotides align to TRBD1. Germline CDR1 SGHTA, CDR2 FQGTGA. Losses at the gene ends were 1 base for V and 7 bases for J; bases not matched to a gene: 5. The CDR3 loop spans 14 amino acids. Here the CDR3 DNA reads TGTGCCAGCAGCTTAATGTCCGGGACAGGGGAGCAGTACTTC. Its protein product is CASSLMSGTGEQYF.

Concerning this clone itself: Germline is not matched at one junction end, which may reflect a read error. The V call is TRBV9, the J call TRBJ2-2, with D possibly matching TRBD2 (5 bases). The CDR3 has 16 residues. Germline V gives CDR1 SGDLS, CDR2 YYNGEE. CDR3 sequence (DNA): TGTGCCAGCAGCGTAGTTGAAGCGGCGAACACCGTGGAGCTGTTTTTT. This encodes CASSVVEAANTVELFF.

This clone showed up many times. A much larger clone differs from this one at a single base, so this may be a read error. Other DNA sequences in this sample translate to the same CDR3. The chain has TRBV7-8 and TRBJ1-5, with D perhaps TRBD1 (5 bases). This CDR3 region has 15 residues. The germline CDR1 and CDR2 sequences are SGHVS and FQNEAQ. The CDR3 region has the DNA TGTGCCAGCAGCCCAATGGGGGTTGGCAATCAGCCCCAACATTTT. It encodes CASSPMGVGNQPQHF.

This clone occurred a few times. This sequence may be a read error, since a much larger clone differs from it by one base. J is TRBJ2-1 and V is TRBV7-9; TRBD2 matches at 7 bases. Looked up from germline, CDR1 is SEHNR and CDR2 is FQNEAQ (reference sequence). The CDR3 sequence is 12 residues long. Germline trimming cut 4 bases from V and 7 bases from J; bases unmatched to any gene: 1. CDR3 nucleotides: TGTGCCAGCAGCTGTAGCGGGAATGAGCAGTTCTTC. Protein sequence: CASSCSGNEQFF.

This chain links TRBV11-1 with TRBJ2-7; no firm D call. This CDR3 region has 14 residues. Germline CDR1 is SGHAT and CDR2 is FQDESV (reference sequence). V was trimmed by 4 bases and J by 7 bases, leaving 17 bases between them. CDR3 DNA: TGTGCCAGCAGCTACGGACCCTCGGGTTTGGAGCAGTACTTC. Its protein product is CASSYGPSGLEQYF.

Note on this clone: A read error may account for a junction end that differs from germline. The V gene is TRBV6-2 or TRBV6-3, the J gene TRBJ2-2; tentatively, D is TRBD1 (6 bases). Germline-derived CDR1 and CDR2 are MNHEY and SVGEGT. The CDR3 is 16 residues long. The CDR3 spells CASSYIGTWPTGDLFF. The CDR3 bases are TGTGCCAGCAGTTATATCGGGACATGGCCCACCGGGGATCTGTTTTTT.

This clone has a count of ten or more. The chain uses TRBV11-3 and TRBJ2-4; TRBD1 matches at 8 bases. Germline V CDR1 and CDR2: SGHNT, YENEEA. This CDR3 is 15 amino acids long. Trimming at V came to 4 bases and at J to 9 bases, leaving 11 bases not matched to a gene. The CDR3 loop reads CASSSSGTGGLIQYF. The CDR3 region has the DNA TGTGCCAGCAGCTCATCCGGCACAGGGGGTCTCATTCAGTACTTC.

At least ten counts were recorded for this clone. This sequence joins TRBV6-1 and TRBJ2-3, with 10 bases fitting TRBD2. Germline V lookup: CDR1 MNHNS, CDR2 SASEGT. The CDR3 has 19 amino acids. Trimming at V came to 1 base and at J to 1 base, leaving 11 bases not matched to a gene. The DNA of the CDR3 is TGTGCCAGCAGTGAAGAGGTGGCTAGCGGGAGTTGGGGCACAGATACGCAGTATTTT. Translated: CASSEEVASGSWGTDTQYF.

This clone came up many times. The CDR3 reads CASSYTRDRPNSGANVLTF. The CDR3 DNA sequence: TGTGCCAGCAGTTACACCCGGGACAGGCCCAACTCTGGGGCCAACGTCCTGACTTTC. This chain uses TRBV6-2 or TRBV6-3 with TRBJ2-6; 8 nucleotides line up with TRBD1. After removal of 2 bases from V and 0 bases from J, the junction contained 9 bases not matched to a gene. Germline V gives CDR1 MNHEY, CDR2 SVGEGT. The CDR3 contains 19 residues.

There are many counts of this clone. The chain has TRBV5-1 and TRBJ1-1, with 9 bases matching TRBD1. Trimming removed 4 bases from V and 5 bases from J; junction bases left unmatched: 9. The CDR3 loop spans 15 amino acids. Germline V gene lookup returns CDR1 SGHRS and CDR2 YFSETQ. CDR3 in DNA: TGCGCCAGCAGCACGGGCGGGACAGGGCTTACTGAAGCTTTCTTT. Amino acid sequence: CASSTGGTGLTEAFF.

In its sample, this clone was seen many times. The chain has TRBV6-1 and TRBJ1-1; D remains unclear. Germline CDR1 is MNHNS and CDR2 is SASEGT. The V gene lost 4 bases and the J gene lost 11 bases, with 14 bases spanning the gap. This CDR3 region has 12 residues. CDR3 nucleotide sequence: TGTGCCAGCAGTGTCACAGACACGGGCGCTTTCTTT. Translated, it gives CASSVTDTGAFF.

In this sample, this clone turned up many times. The chain recombines TRBV5-8 with TRBJ2-1, with a possible D match to TRBD2 (6 bases). The CDR3 consists of 15 residues. CDR1 is SGHTS and CDR2 is YDEGEE in the germline V gene. Deletions cut 0 bases from V and 3 bases from J, with 10 bases between. The CDR3 DNA reads TGTGCCAGCAGCTTGGGTCAGGGACTCTACAATGAGCAGTTCTTC. This gives the protein CASSLGQGLYNEQFF.

This clone was counted many times. The chain employs TRBV7-9 and TRBJ1-2; D is ambiguous. The CDR3 length is 12 residues. V was trimmed by 2 bases and J by 4 bases, leaving 5 bases between them. Germline CDR1 and CDR2: SEHNR and FQNEAQ (reference sequence). CDR3 loop: CASSLRGYGYTF. DNA of the CDR3: TGTGCCAGCAGCTTACGGGGCTATGGCTACACCTTC.

There are many counts of this clone. The genes are TRBV6-1 and TRBJ1-1, with TRBD1 as a possible D gene (6 bases). Germline CDR1 MNHNS, CDR2 SASEGT. The V end lost 6 bases, the J end lost 8 bases, and 16 bases lay between the germline ends. The CDR3 contains 13 residues. The DNA for the CDR3 is TGTGCCAGCAGGCGAACAGGGAGGGGAGAAGCTTTCTTT. Translated: CASRRTGRGEAFF.

This clone has ten or more counts. V is TRBV7-8 and J is TRBJ2-2; no clear D gene. Germline V lookup: CDR1 SGHVS, CDR2 FQNEAQ. Trimming shortened V by 2 bases and J by 5 bases, and 6 bases separated the two germline ends. The CDR3 loop spans 13 amino acids. The CDR3 DNA sequence: TGTGCCAGCAGCTTAAGGAGTACCGGGGAGCTGTTTTTT. Its translation: CASSLRSTGELFF.

This clone was found many times. The chain couples TRBV4-2 to TRBJ1-3, with 12 positions matching TRBD1. Trimming took 5 bases from V and 1 from J; bases not matched to a gene: 6. The CDR3 has 17 amino acids. CDR1 and CDR2 from the germline V gene are LGHNA and YNFKEQ. The CDR3 nucleotides read TGTGCCAGCAGCAAGGGACAGGGGGCTATGTCTGGAAACACCATATATTTT. The encoded protein is CASSKGQGAMSGNTIYF.

Ten or more counts support this clone. This chain joins TRBV7-9 and TRBJ2-5; perhaps TRBD2 as D (6 bases). CDR3 length equals 18 residues. The ends were cut back, 2 bases at V and 0 bases at J, with 19 bases in the middle. The germline V gene has CDR1 SEHNR and CDR2 FQNEAQ (reference sequence). The CDR3: CASSLPRTGVGYQETQYF. The CDR3 bases are TGTGCCAGCAGCTTACCCCGAACGGGAGTGGGGTACCAAGAGACCCAGTACTTC.

At least ten counts were recorded for this clone. The chain couples TRBV7-2 to TRBJ2-1, with D hard to call. This CDR3 contains 14 residues. Germline CDR1 SGHTA, CDR2 FQGNSA. The ends were cut back, 7 bases at V and 2 bases at J, with 12 bases in the middle. DNA for the CDR3: TGTGCCAGCAACGTAATGGCAGCCTACAATGAGCAGTTCTTC. Its protein is CASNVMAAYNEQFF.

This clone has at least ten counts. This chain uses TRBV9 with TRBJ1-6; TRBD1 might be the D (5 bases). Germline values: CDR1 SGDLS, CDR2 YYNGEE. This CDR3 has 16 residues. V dropped 3 bases and J dropped 4 bases, with 14 bases sitting between them. As DNA, the CDR3 is TGTGCCAGCAGCGATACCCCAGGGATTTATAATTCACCCCTCCACTTT. Protein sequence: CASSDTPGIYNSPLHF.